This T cell receptor (beta chain) is from a study of beta chain features in type 1 diabetes. Study-wide results and limits: Sequencing from cDNA could over-represent high-TCR-expressing cells.

With regard to this clone: Its antigen is unidentified.

The authors reverse transcribed all of the isolated RNA, so sequencing captured expressed TCRB transcripts. TCRdb's copy holds only in-frame clones and misses some; the assay was immunoSEQ multiplex PCR. The sample records about 450,000 clones, about an eighth being singletons. The CDR3 covers 16 residues. Trimming removed 1 base from V and 4 bases from J; junction bases left unmatched: 7. Germline CDR1 is MGHRA and CDR2 is YSYEKL. Sorting that relied on CD45RO/CCR7/CD25/CD127/CD95/CD27 yielded CD4+ naive, central memory, regulatory and stem cell-like memory cells. Over 95% purity was reached by all sorted populations.

The rearrangement links TRBV4-1 to TRBJ1-2; 9 bases agree with TRBD1. The clonotype was recovered from a woman aged 18-29 years in good health. Specimen: naive CD4+ T cells from blood. CDR3 coding DNA: TGCGCCAGCAGCCAAGGATACAGGGGGCACGTCTATGGCTACACCTTC. It yields the protein CASSQGYRGHVYGYTF.